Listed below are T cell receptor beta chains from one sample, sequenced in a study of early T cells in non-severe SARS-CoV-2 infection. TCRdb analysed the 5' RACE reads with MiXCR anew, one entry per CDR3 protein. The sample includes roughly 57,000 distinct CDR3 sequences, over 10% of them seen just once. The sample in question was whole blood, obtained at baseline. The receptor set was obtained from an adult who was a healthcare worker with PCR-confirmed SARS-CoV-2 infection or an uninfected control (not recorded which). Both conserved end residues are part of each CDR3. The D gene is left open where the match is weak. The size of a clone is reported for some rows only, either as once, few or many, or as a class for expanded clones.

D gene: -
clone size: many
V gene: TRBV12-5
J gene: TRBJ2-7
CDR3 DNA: TGTGCTAGTGGTTTGTCCTCCTACGAGCAGTACTTC
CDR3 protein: CASGLSSYEQYF

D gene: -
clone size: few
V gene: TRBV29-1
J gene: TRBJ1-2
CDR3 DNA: TGCAGCGTTGAAGATTGGAGGGGACACTATGGCTACACCTTC
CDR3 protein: CSVEDWRGHYGYTF

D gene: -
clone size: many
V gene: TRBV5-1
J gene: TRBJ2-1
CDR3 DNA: TGCGCCAGCAGCCTAGGATCCAGGAATGAGCAGTTCTTC
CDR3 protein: CASSLGSRNEQFF

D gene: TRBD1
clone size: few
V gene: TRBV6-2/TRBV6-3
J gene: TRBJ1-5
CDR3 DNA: TGTGCCAGCAGTTACTTAGGGGGCAGCAATCAGCCCCAGCATTTT
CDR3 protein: CASSYLGGSNQPQHF

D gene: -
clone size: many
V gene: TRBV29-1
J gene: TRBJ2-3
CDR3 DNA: TGCAGCGCCGATCGGGCAGATACGCAGTATTTT
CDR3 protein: CSADRADTQYF

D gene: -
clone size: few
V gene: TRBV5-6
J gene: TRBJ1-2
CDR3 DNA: TGTGCCAGCAGGCTTCGGGGCACAGGGATCCCTAACTATGGCTACACCTTC
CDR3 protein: CASRLRGTGIPNYGYTF

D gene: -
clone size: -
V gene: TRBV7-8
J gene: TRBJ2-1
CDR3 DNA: TGTGCCAGCAGGAATATTCCGGACTCTTACAATGAGCAGTTCTTC
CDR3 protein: CASRNIPDSYNEQFF

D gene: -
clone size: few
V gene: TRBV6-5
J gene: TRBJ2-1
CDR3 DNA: TGTGCCAGCAGTTACTCGGGGTCAGTCCACAATGAGCAGTTCTTC
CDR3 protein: CASSYSGSVHNEQFF

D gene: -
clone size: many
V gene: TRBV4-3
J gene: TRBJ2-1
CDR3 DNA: TGCGCCAGCAGCCAAACTTCAAATAGGGAGAATGAGCAGTTCTTC
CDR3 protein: CASSQTSNRENEQFF

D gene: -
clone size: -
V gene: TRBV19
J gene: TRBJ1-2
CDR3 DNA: TGTGCCAGTAGTATGTTGACAGGCAGATATGGCTACACCTTC
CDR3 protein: CASSMLTGRYGYTF

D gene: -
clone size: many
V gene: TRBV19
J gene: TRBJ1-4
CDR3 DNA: TGTGCCAGTAGTCTCCATCTCACTAATGAAAAACTGTTTTTT
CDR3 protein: CASSLHLTNEKLFF

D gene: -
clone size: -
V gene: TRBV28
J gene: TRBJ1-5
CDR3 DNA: TGTGCCAGCAGTAGCCGGGACAAGAGTCTTTATAGCAATCAGCCCCAGCATTTT
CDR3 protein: CASSSRDKSLYSNQPQHF

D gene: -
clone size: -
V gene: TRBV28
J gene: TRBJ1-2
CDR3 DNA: TGTGCCAGCAGTTCCACGGAGAGAGGCTACACCTTC
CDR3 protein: CASSSTERGYTF

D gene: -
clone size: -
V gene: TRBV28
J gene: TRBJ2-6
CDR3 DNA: TGTGCCAGCAGGGGGTTGAGCTCTGGGGCCAACGTCCTGACTTTC
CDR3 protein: CASRGLSSGANVLTF

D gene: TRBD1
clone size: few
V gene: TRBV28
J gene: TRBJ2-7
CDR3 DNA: TGTGCCAGCAGCACAGACAGGGGTGCCTACGAGCAGTACTTC
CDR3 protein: CASSTDRGAYEQYF

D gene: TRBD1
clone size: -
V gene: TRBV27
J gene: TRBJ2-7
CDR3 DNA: TGTGCCAGCAGCCCACCGGGACAGTACTACGAGCAGTACTTC
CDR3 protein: CASSPPGQYYEQYF

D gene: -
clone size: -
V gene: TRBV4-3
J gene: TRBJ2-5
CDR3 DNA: TGCGCCAGCAGCCAAGCAGCTAGAGAGACCCAGTACTTC
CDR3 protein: CASSQAARETQYF

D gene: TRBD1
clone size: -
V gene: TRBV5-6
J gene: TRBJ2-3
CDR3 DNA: TGTGCCAGCAGCTATGGACAGGGGGCCAGGGATACGCAGTATTTT
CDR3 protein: CASSYGQGARDTQYF

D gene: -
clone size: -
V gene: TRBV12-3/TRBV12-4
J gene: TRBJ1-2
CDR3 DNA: TGTGCCAGCAGTTCACTTTGGGGAGGGAATGGTAACTATGGCTACACCTTC
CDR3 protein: CASSSLWGGNGNYGYTF

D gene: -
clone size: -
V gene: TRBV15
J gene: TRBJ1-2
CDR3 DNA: TGTGCCACCAGCAGGGAGACAACTAACTATGGCTACACCTTC
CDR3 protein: CATSRETTNYGYTF

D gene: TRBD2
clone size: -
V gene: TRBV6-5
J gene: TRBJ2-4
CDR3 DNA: TGTGCCAGCAGTTACTCGGGAGGGTCGAGCATTCAGTACTTC
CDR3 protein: CASSYSGGSSIQYF

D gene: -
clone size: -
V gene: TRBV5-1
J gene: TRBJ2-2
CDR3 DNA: TGCGCCAGCAGCTTGACGGTATCCGGGGAGCTGTTTTTT
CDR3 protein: CASSLTVSGELFF

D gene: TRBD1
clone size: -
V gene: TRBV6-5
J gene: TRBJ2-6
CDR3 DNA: TGTGCCAGCAGTAAGGGACAGCACTCTGGGGCCAACGTCCTGACTTTC
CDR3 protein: CASSKGQHSGANVLTF

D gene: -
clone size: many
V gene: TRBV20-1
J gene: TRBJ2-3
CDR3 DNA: TGCAGTGCTAGAGACGAACGGGACGGCACAGATACGCAGTATTTT
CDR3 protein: CSARDERDGTDTQYF

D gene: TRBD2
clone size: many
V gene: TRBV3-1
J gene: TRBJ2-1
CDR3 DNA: TGTGCCAGCAGCCAGACTAGCGGGAGAAATGAGCAGTTCTTC
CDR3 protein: CASSQTSGRNEQFF

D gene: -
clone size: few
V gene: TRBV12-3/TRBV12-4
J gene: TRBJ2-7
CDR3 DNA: TGTGCCAGCAGTTACGACGGTCATCCCTACGAGCAGTACTTC
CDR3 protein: CASSYDGHPYEQYF

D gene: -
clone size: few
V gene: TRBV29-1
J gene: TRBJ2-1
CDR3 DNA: TGCAGCGTTGGGGTTATCGATGCAGGGATAGGTACGAATGAGCAGTTCTTC
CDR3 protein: CSVGVIDAGIGTNEQFF

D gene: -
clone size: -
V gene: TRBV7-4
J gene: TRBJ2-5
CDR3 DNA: TGTGCCAGCAGCTTAGGGATCCAGCAGCTCCAGTACTTC
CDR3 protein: CASSLGIQQLQYF

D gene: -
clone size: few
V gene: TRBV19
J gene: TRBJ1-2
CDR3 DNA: TGTGCCAGCGCCAGCGACAGCCCCAACAGTGGCTACACCTTC
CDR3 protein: CASASDSPNSGYTF

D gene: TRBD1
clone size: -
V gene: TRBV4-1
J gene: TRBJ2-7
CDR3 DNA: TGCGCCAGCAGCCAACGACAGGGGACCGAGGGCGAGCAGTACTTC
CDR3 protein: CASSQRQGTEGEQYF

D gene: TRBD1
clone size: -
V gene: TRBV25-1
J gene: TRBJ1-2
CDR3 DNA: TGTGCCAGCAGCGCTGACAGGGCCTATCCCCAAGGCTATGGCTACACCTTC
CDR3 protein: CASSADRAYPQGYGYTF

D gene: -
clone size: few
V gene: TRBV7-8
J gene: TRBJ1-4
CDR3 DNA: TGTGCCAGCAGCTTAGTGGGGCAGAATAATGAAAAACTGTTTTTT
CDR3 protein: CASSLVGQNNEKLFF

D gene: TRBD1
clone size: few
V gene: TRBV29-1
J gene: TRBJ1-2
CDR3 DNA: TGCAGCGTTGCTTTGGACAGGGGTCTGTCTGGCTACACCTTC
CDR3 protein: CSVALDRGLSGYTF

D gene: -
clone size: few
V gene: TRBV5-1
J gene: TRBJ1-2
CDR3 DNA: TGCGCCAGAAGTTTAGCCTATGGCTACACCTTC
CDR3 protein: CARSLAYGYTF

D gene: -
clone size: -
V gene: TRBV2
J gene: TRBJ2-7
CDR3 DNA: TGTGCCAGCCGCCGGGACGGCTCCTACGAGCAGTACTTC
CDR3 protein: CASRRDGSYEQYF

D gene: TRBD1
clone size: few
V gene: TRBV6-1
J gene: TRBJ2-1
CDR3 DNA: TGTGCCAGCAGTGAAAAGGACAGGGTAGGCAATGAGCAGTTCTTC
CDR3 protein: CASSEKDRVGNEQFF

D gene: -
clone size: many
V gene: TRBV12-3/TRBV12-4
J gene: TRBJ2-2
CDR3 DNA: TGTGCCAGCAGGGGTGGGGGGTCGCCCACCGGGGAGCTGTTTTTT
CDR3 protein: CASRGGGSPTGELFF

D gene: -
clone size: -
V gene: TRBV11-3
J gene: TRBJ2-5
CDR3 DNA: TGTGCCAGCAGCACCCGTGAGGGAGGGGGGACCCAGTACTTC
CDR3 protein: CASSTREGGGTQYF

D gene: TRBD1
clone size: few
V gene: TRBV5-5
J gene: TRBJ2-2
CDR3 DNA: TGTGCCAGCAGCTTCTCGGGGACAGCCCACGACTTTTCGAACACCGGGGAGCTGTTTTTT
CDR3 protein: CASSFSGTAHDFSNTGELFF

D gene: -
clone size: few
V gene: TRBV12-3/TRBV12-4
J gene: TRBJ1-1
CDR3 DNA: TGTGCCAGCAGTTTTCGGGGCACTGAAGCTTTCTTT
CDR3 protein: CASSFRGTEAFF

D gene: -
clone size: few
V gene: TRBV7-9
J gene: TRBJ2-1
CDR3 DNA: TGTGCCAGCAGCCCCCCGGGGGTTGCAGAGCAGTTCTTC
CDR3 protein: CASSPPGVAEQFF

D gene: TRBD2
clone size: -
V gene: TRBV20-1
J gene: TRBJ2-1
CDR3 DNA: TGCAGTGCCGCGGGAGTCGGTTTGAATGAGCAGTTCTTC
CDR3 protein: CSAAGVGLNEQFF

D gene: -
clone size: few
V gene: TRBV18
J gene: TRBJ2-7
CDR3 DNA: TGTGCCAGCTCACCCCAGGGCAGCGGACGGATTGACATCTACGAGCAGTACTTC
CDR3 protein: CASSPQGSGRIDIYEQYF

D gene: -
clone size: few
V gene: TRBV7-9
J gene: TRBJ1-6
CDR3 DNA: TGTGCCAGCAGCCGACTGTGGACAAGGTCCTATAATTCACCCCTCCACTTT
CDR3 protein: CASSRLWTRSYNSPLHF

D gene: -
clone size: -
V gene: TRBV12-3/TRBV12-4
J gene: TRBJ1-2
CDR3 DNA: TGTGCCAGCAGGGCGACATTTCAAGGGGCCAACTATGGCTACACCTTC
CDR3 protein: CASRATFQGANYGYTF

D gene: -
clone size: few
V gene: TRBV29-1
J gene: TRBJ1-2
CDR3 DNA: TGCAGCGCCGAAAAGGGCTATGGCTACACCTTC
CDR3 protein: CSAEKGYGYTF

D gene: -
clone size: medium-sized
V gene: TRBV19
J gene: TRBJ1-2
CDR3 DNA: TGTGCCAGTAGTATCCAAGGGCACCCGGATGGCTACACCTTC
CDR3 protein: CASSIQGHPDGYTF

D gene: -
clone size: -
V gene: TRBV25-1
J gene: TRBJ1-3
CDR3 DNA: TGTGCCAGCAGTGAAGAAGGCGGCAGGGCTGGAAACACCATATATTTT
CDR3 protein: CASSEEGGRAGNTIYF

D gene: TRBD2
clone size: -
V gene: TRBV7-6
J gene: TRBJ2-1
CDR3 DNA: TGTGCCAGCAGCTTATTGCGGGAGGGCCATGAGCAGTTCTTC
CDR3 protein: CASSLLREGHEQFF

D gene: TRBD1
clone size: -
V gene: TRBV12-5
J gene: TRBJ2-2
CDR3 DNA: TGTGCTAGTGGTTTGGCACAGGGGACCGGGGAGCTGTTTTTT
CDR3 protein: CASGLAQGTGELFF

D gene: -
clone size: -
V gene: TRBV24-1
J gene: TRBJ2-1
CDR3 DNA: TGTGCCACCAGTGATGAGAAGGTTAATGAGCAGTTCTTC
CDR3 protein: CATSDEKVNEQFF

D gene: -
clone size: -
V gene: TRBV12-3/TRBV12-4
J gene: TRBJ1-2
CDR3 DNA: TGTGCCAGCGAAGTAGGGGACTATGGCTACACCTTC
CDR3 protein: CASEVGDYGYTF

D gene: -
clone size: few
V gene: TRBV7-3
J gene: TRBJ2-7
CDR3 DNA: TGTGCCAGCAGCTTAGGGGGGAGACTGAGCGAGCAGTACTTC
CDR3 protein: CASSLGGRLSEQYF

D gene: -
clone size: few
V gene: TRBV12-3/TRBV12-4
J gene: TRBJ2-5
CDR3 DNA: TGTGCCAGCAGGGATAGCTGGCCAACCCAGTACTTC
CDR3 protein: CASRDSWPTQYF

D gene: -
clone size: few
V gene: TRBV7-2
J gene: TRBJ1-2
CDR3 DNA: TGTGCCAGCAGCGGGCGACAGGCTAACTATGGCTACACCTTC
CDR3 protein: CASSGRQANYGYTF

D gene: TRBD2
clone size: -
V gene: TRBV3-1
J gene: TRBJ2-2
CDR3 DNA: TGTGCCAGCAGCCCGTCTAGCGGGGCCACCGGGGAGCTGTTTTTT
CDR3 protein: CASSPSSGATGELFF

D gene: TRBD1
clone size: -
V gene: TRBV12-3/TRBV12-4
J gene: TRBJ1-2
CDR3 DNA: TGTGCCAGCGACCGGACAGGGAACTATGGCTACACCTTC
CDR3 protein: CASDRTGNYGYTF